The 30 T cell receptor beta chains reported below all come from one sample, sequenced in a study of shared clonotypes between healthy human individuals (dated by TCRdb to 2019 to 2021). Libraries were prepared through the immunoSEQ multiplex PCR assay. TCRdb limited this immuneACCESS table to in-frame rearrangements with V and J called. A share of clones is missing; checked studies link under half to unresolved V genes, and the rest is unexplained. The sample table contains some 2 million clones; only one count was recorded for about 95% of them. The biggest ten clones account for approximately 1% of the sample. For the CD8 naive samples, CD45RO-negative cells were positively selected for CCR7, yielding a CD45RA+CCR7+ population from which TemRA cells were excluded. Material for sequencing was naive CD8+ T cells sorted from blood. This specimen's cell subset or site label, per the study, means: CD45RA+CCR7+. The source of these receptors is a man aged 18 to 30 in good health.

The chain links TRBV19 to TRBJ1-2, with a tentative D call TRBD1 (5 bases). Germline loops: CDR1 LNHDA, CDR2 SQIVND (reference sequence). V lost 5 bases to trimming and J lost 2 bases, with 15 bases between them. The CDR3 sequence is 15 residues long. CDR3 residues: CASSLRLTVNYGYTF. CDR3 coding DNA: TGTGCCAGTAGTCTGCGGTTGACAGTAAACTATGGCTACACCTTC.

The rearrangement links TRBV27 to TRBJ1-1; D is uncertain. V was trimmed by 1 base and J by 4 bases, leaving 7 bases between them. The CDR3 is made up of 13 amino acids. CDR1 MNHEY and CDR2 SMNVEV come from the germline V gene (reference sequence). This CDR3 is CASSLYTATEAFF. CDR3 bases: TGTGCCAGCAGTTTATACACCGCCACTGAAGCTTTCTTT.

This clone was recorded once. Additional DNA sequences in this sample encode the identical CDR3. The gene calls are TRBV9 and TRBJ2-5, with D perhaps assigned TRBD1 or TRBD2 (5 bases each). The V end lost 3 bases, the J end lost 1 base, and 10 bases lay between the germline ends. The germline V gene encodes CDR1 SGDLS and CDR2 YYNGEE. CDR3 length: 14 residues. CDR3 protein: CASSASGTQETQYF. In DNA, the CDR3 is TGTGCCAGCAGCGCTTCCGGGACCCAAGAGACCCAGTACTTC.

The chain carries TRBV27 and TRBJ2-2; 8 nucleotides line up with TRBD1. CDR3 length: 14 amino acids. Germline-derived CDR1 and CDR2 are MNHEY and SMNVEV (reference sequence). V gave up 5 bases and J gave up 6 bases; unmatched junction bases: 5. The CDR3 is CASSVDRGAGELFF. In DNA, the CDR3 is TGTGCCAGCAGTGTAGACAGGGGAGCCGGGGAGCTGTTTTTT.

The chain links TRBV5-6 to TRBJ2-5; a weak D match, TRBD2 (7 bases). V lost 2 bases and J 5 bases, leaving 13 bases between the germline ends. Germline lookup yields CDR1 SGHDT and CDR2 YYEEEE. The CDR3 covers 14 residues. Written as DNA, the CDR3 is TGTGCCAGCAGCTTAGGGGGGGCCTGGGAGACCCAGTACTTC. Translated: CASSLGGAWETQYF.

Comments on this clone: Other DNA sequences within the sample encode an identical CDR3. The chain combines TRBV28 with TRBJ1-3; no firm D call. The length of the CDR3 is 13 residues. Germline CDR1 is MDHEN and CDR2 is SYDVKM. With 3 bases removed from V and 0 bases from J, the gap between germline ends came to 3 bases. The DNA of the CDR3 is TGTGCCAGCAGTTTCAGCTCTGGAAACACCATATATTTT. Its protein is CASSFSSGNTIYF.

V gene TRBV5-4 combines with J gene TRBJ1-2; D is ambiguous. CDR1 is SGHNT and CDR2 is YYREEE in the germline V gene (reference sequence). The CDR3 is 12 amino acids. V gave up 6 bases and J gave up 7 bases, with 13 bases separating them. The CDR3 DNA reads TGTGCCAGCACCCAACCTCCGGGTGGCTACACCTTC. The encoded protein is CASTQPPGGYTF.

The rearrangement links TRBV7-9 to TRBJ2-7; D may be TRBD1 or TRBD2 (5 bases each). Trimming cost V 1 base and J 6 bases, with 16 bases left between them. Germline-derived CDR1 and CDR2 are SEHNR and FQNEAQ (reference sequence). This CDR3 has 15 residues. CDR3 DNA sequence: TGTGCCAGCAGCTTAGTGGGGACCCCCGTGGGCGAGCAGTACTTC. Amino acid sequence: CASSLVGTPVGEQYF. The full variable domain, its missing parts supplied by reference TRBV7-9 and TRBJ2-7, is DTGVSQNPRHKITKRGQNVTFRCDPISEHNRLYWYRQTLGQGPEFLTYFQNEAQLEKSRLLSDRFSAERPKGSFSTLEIQRTEQGDSAMYLCASSLVGTPVGEQYFGPGTRLTVT.

This chain connects TRBV7-9 to TRBJ2-1; 9 bases are a match to TRBD2. Trimming cost V 4 bases and J 4 bases; bases outside gene matches: 2. CDR3 length: 14 amino acids. Germline CDR1 reads SEHNR; CDR2 reads FQNEAQ (reference sequence). The CDR3 spells CASSSAGGYNEQFF. CDR3 nucleotides: TGTGCCAGCAGCTCTGCGGGAGGGTACAATGAGCAGTTCTTC.

J is TRBJ2-7 and V is TRBV11-2, with 10 bases fitting TRBD1. This CDR3 has 16 residues. Germline loops: CDR1 SGHAT, CDR2 FQNNGV. Trimming took 2 bases from V and 6 from J; bases not matched to a gene: 10. CDR3 sequence reads: CASSLSLGQGEIEQYF. DNA of the CDR3: TGTGCCAGCAGCTTAAGCTTAGGACAGGGGGAAATCGAGCAGTACTTC. Supplemented by reference TRBV11-2 and TRBJ2-7, the full variable domain reads EAGVAQSPRYKIIEKRQSVAFWCNPISGHATLYWYQQILGQGPKLLIQFQNNGVVDDSQLPKDRFSAERLKGVDSTLKIQPAKLEDSAVYLCASSLSLGQGEIEQYFGPGTRLTVT.

This clone appeared once. The rearrangement uses TRBV10-2 and TRBJ2-2; 12 nucleotides agree with TRBD2. V trimming: 4 bases; J trimming: 7 bases; junction bases outside the gene matches: 7. CDR3 length equals 16 residues. Germline values: CDR1 WSHSY, CDR2 SAAADI. CDR3 nucleotides: TGCGCCAGCAGTGGCCTAGCGGGGGGGCCAGTCGGGGAGCTGTTTTTT. It is translated as CASSGLAGGPVGELFF.

The CDR3 loop reads CSVESLRTEAFF. The CDR3 region has the DNA TGCAGCGTTGAGTCCTTGAGGACAGAAGCTTTCTTT. The rearrangement links TRBV29-1 to TRBJ1-1, with D perhaps matching TRBD1 (5 bases). V gave up 3 bases and J gave up 8 bases, with 13 bases separating them. CDR3 size: 12 residues. Germline loops: CDR1 SQVTM, CDR2 ANQGSEA.

This rearrangement joins TRBV7-9 to TRBJ2-2; D is perhaps TRBD1 (5 bases). The V gene lost 8 bases and the J gene lost 0 bases, with 13 bases spanning the gap. CDR3 length: 15 residues. Germline assignment: CDR1 SEHNR and CDR2 FQNEAQ (reference sequence). CDR3: CASGAGKSNTGELFF. In DNA form, the CDR3 reads TGTGCCAGCGGGGCAGGGAAATCGAACACCGGGGAGCTGTTTTTT. The full variable domain, its missing parts supplied by reference TRBV7-9 and TRBJ2-2, is DTGVSQNPRHKITKRGQNVTFRCDPISEHNRLYWYRQTLGQGPEFLTYFQNEAQLEKSRLLSDRFSAERPKGSFSTLEIQRTEQGDSAMYLCASGAGKSNTGELFFGEGSRLTVL.

The J gene is TRBJ2-3, the V gene TRBV15; D call uncertain. CDR3 length: 13 residues. Trimming removed 0 bases from V and 6 bases from J, with 7 bases in between. The germline V gene encodes CDR1 LNHNV and CDR2 YYDKDF (reference sequence). The CDR3 sequence: CATSREVGDTQYF. As DNA, the CDR3 is TGTGCCACCAGCAGAGAAGTGGGGGATACGCAGTATTTT.

CDR3 loop: CASSRDRTNEKLFF. In DNA form, the CDR3 reads TGTGCCAGCTCCCGGGACCGAACTAATGAAAAACTGTTTTTT. The chain recombines TRBV18 with TRBJ1-4; D may be TRBD1 (5 bases). CDR1 and CDR2 (germline): KGHSH, LQKENI. V lost 6 bases and J 1 base, leaving 9 bases between the germline ends. This CDR3 has 14 residues.

About this clone: Other nucleotide sequences in the sample specify the same CDR3. This chain uses TRBV19 with TRBJ2-3; D unresolved. Looked up from germline, CDR1 is LNHDA and CDR2 is SQIVND (reference sequence). The CDR3 covers 10 residues. V was trimmed by 8 bases and J by 3 bases, leaving 3 bases between them. The CDR3 is CASGTDTQYF. CDR3 DNA sequence: TGTGCCAGTGGAACAGATACGCAGTATTTT.

J is TRBJ2-7 and V is TRBV30; 9 bases line up with TRBD1. Germline V CDR1 and CDR2: GTSNPN, SVGIG (reference sequence). The V segment lost 1 base and the J segment 4 bases; nucleotides outside the gene matches: 8. The CDR3 extends over 15 amino acids. The CDR3 loop is CAWSEDRGSLYEQYF. The CDR3 DNA reads TGTGCCTGGAGTGAAGACAGGGGGTCGTTATACGAGCAGTACTTC.

Here the CDR3 reads CASKPDRDEDTQYF. CDR3 bases: TGTGCCAGTAAACCGGACAGGGATGAAGATACGCAGTATTTT. The chain employs TRBV19 and TRBJ2-3; 8 bases are shared with TRBD1. CDR3 length: 14 residues. J lost 5 bases, V lost 7 bases, and 8 bases had no gene match. From germline, CDR1 is LNHDA and CDR2 SQIVND (reference sequence). Looking up the rest from reference TRBV19 and TRBJ2-3 gives the full variable domain: DGGITQSPKYLFRKEGQNVTLSCEQNLNHDAMYWYRQDPGQGLRLIYYSQIVNDFQKGDIAEGYSVSREKKESFPLTVTSAQKNPTAFYLCASKPDRDEDTQYFGPGTRLTVL.

J is TRBJ2-7 and V is TRBV23-1, with D possibly TRBD2 on 5 matching bases. TRBV23-1 is an ORF; its function is uncertain. The CDR3 spans 12 residues. Between the trimmed V and J ends, which lost 2 bases and 4 bases, there was a span of 6 bases. In DNA, the CDR3 is TGCGCCAGCAGTCAAGGACTTTACGAGCAGTACTTC. Amino acids: CASSQGLYEQYF.

The chain links TRBV4-3 to TRBJ2-7, with D maybe TRBD2 (5 bases). The germline CDR1 and CDR2 sequences are LGHNA and YSLEER. Trimming took 6 bases from V and 4 from J, leaving 19 bases between them. The CDR3 loop spans 15 amino acids. CDR3 sequence (DNA): TGCGCCAGCAGGCCGTATGAGGGCCTTGTTTACGAGCAGTACTTC. It yields the protein CASRPYEGLVYEQYF.

V gene TRBV2 combines with J gene TRBJ1-5; unclear D gene. This CDR3 spans 14 amino acids. The V gene's germline CDR1 is SNHLY and CDR2 FYNNEI. Trimming took off 2 bases at V and 4 bases at J, with 9 bases between the two ends. The CDR3 loop is CASSETEGNQPQHF. The CDR3 nucleotides are TGTGCCAGCAGTGAAACCGAGGGAAATCAGCCCCAGCATTTT.

The genes are TRBV2 and TRBJ2-7; TRBD2 aligns across 8 bases. CDR1 and CDR2 (germline): SNHLY, FYNNEI. The CDR3 consists of 15 residues. J was trimmed by 7 bases and V by 3 bases; bases with no gene match: 11. CDR3 bases: TGTGCCAGCAGTGATGGCGGGAGGCCCCGGGGGGAGCAGTACTTC. It specifies CASSDGGRPRGEQYF.

The V gene is TRBV11-2, the J gene TRBJ2-1; 9 bases agree with TRBD2. Germline trimming cut 5 bases from V and 9 bases from J; bases unmatched to any gene: 17. This CDR3 contains 17 residues. Germline loops: CDR1 SGHAT, CDR2 FQNNGV. DNA of the CDR3: TGTGCCAGCAGCCCAGTTCCCGTGCTAGCGGGAAGTAGTGAGCAGTTCTTC. Its translation: CASSPVPVLAGSSEQFF.

Details on this clone: In the same sample, other DNA sequences code for this CDR3. The chain is built from TRBV4-3 and TRBJ2-1, with unresolved D. The CDR3 loop spans 15 amino acids. The germline CDR1 and CDR2 sequences are LGHNA and YSLEER. Trimming took off 1 base at V and 0 bases at J, with 7 bases between the two ends. CDR3 sequence (DNA): TGCGCCAGCAGCCAAGTCGCCAGCTCCTACAATGAGCAGTTCTTC. This encodes CASSQVASSYNEQFF.

V and J are TRBV7-2 and TRBJ2-1; 8 positions match TRBD1. With V trimmed by 1 base and J by 3 bases, 5 bases remained unmatched. This CDR3 contains 16 residues. Germline CDR1 SGHTA, CDR2 FQGNSA. CDR3 region: CASSLGRDRSYNEQFF. DNA for the CDR3: TGTGCCAGCAGCTTAGGGAGGGACAGGAGCTACAATGAGCAGTTCTTC. Based on the CDR3 plus reference TRBV7-2 and TRBJ2-1, the full variable domain is GAGVSQSPSNKVTEKGKDVELRCDPISGHTALYWYRQSLGQGLEFLIYFQGNSAPDKSGLPSDRFSAERTGGSVSTLTIQRTQQEDSAVYLCASSLGRDRSYNEQFFGPGTRLTVL.

The J gene is TRBJ2-7, the V gene TRBV11-2; D is ambiguous. The CDR3 is 13 amino acids. Germline CDR1 SGHAT, CDR2 FQNNGV. V lost 7 bases and J 0 bases, leaving 10 bases between the germline ends. This CDR3 is CASTKISSYEQYF. CDR3 bases: TGTGCCAGCACTAAAATTAGCTCCTACGAGCAGTACTTC.

This chain links TRBV4-1 with TRBJ1-5; D is undetermined. The CDR3 has 16 amino acids. Germline V gene sequence: CDR1 MGHRA, CDR2 YSYEKL. Trimming took 0 bases from V and 3 from J, leaving 12 bases between them. The CDR3 sequence: CASSQDFSSNNQPQHF. The CDR3 nucleotides read TGCGCCAGCAGCCAAGATTTCAGCAGTAACAATCAGCCCCAGCATTTT.

V is TRBV4-2 and J is TRBJ2-3; 9 bases are shared with TRBD2. Unmatched junction bases numbered 8, after V lost 3 bases and J lost 4 bases. Germline CDR1 is LGHNA and CDR2 is YNFKEQ. The CDR3 loop spans 16 amino acids. The CDR3 DNA is TGTGCCAGCAGCCAGTCGTTAGCGGGGGTACCAGATACGCAGTATTTT. This translates into CASSQSLAGVPDTQYF.

V is TRBV5-5 and J is TRBJ2-1; 9 nucleotides match TRBD1. Germline trimming cut 2 bases from V and 2 bases from J; bases unmatched to any gene: 5. This CDR3 is built from 16 residues. The germline V gene has CDR1 SGHKS and CDR2 YYEKEE (reference sequence). CDR3 residues: CASSFSWTGAYNEQFF. CDR3 in DNA: TGTGCCAGCAGCTTTTCGTGGACAGGGGCCTACAATGAGCAGTTCTTC.

This chain uses TRBV21-1 with TRBJ2-1; TRBD2, as called in the table, went unchecked against the DNA. TRBV21-1 is a pseudogene segment. This CDR3 has 16 residues. CDR3 bases: TGTGCCAGCAGCAAAGGATCGGGTCTCCCCTACAATGAGCAGTTCTTC. It encodes CASSKGSGLPYNEQFF.